The sequence of this TCR beta chain was determined in a study of blood T cell repertoires in COVID-19. Overall study context: Italy, Spain and the United States were the sources of the convalescent and acute COVID-19 samples. Sources were T cells, B-cell-depleted T cells, or PBMCs; the material itself was cDNA or gDNA.

The repertoire was sequenced with immunoSEQ multiplex PCR; TCRdb's copy has only in-frame clones and lacks some. The sample contains 250,000 or so clones, under 90% of which appear only once. The J segment lost 0 bases and the V segment lost 4 bases, leaving 1 base of the junction unmatched. The CDR3 covers 15 residues. CDR1 and CDR2 (germline): MNHEY, SVGAGI. The participants were between roughly 18 and 100 years old and came from about two dozen US areas. The sequence was collected from a woman aged 40 to 50 who had been exposed to COVID-19. The sequenced sample was PBMCs or T cells enriched from blood (not recorded which). This chain connects TRBV6-5 to TRBJ1-5; 9 positions agree with TRBD1. CDR3 protein: CASSWTGDSNQPQHF. CDR3 sequence (DNA): TGTGCCAGCAGTTGGACAGGGGATAGCAATCAGCCCCAGCATTTT.